This entry lists 17 T cell receptor beta chains sequenced from one sample in a study of blood T cell repertoires in COVID-19. The data were produced by immunoSEQ multiplex PCR, yet TCRdb's version contains in-frame clones alone and is incomplete. The sample includes approximately 200,000 clones, more than 80% seen only once; the top ten take less than 1.5%. The sample taken for sequencing was PBMCs or T cells enriched from blood (not recorded which). All receptors derive from a man aged 30-40 years who had recovered from COVID-19.

J is TRBJ2-3 and V is TRBV14; no reliable D call. Per the germline V gene, CDR1 is SGHDN and CDR2 is FVKESK. The CDR3 consists of 14 residues. V lost 0 bases to trimming and J lost 3 bases, with 7 bases between them. The CDR3 nucleotides are TGTGCCAGCAGCCAAGAATTTAGAACAGATACGCAGTATTTT. Translation: CASSQEFRTDTQYF.

This rearrangement joins TRBV19 to TRBJ1-1; D perhaps matches TRBD1 (5 bases). Trimming took 7 bases from V and 5 from J, leaving 17 bases between them. The CDR3 covers 14 residues. The germline V gene has CDR1 LNHDA and CDR2 SQIVND (reference sequence). DNA of the CDR3: TGTGCCAGTAACCCGACAGTGAGTCGGACTGAAGCTTTCTTT. Protein: CASNPTVSRTEAFF. The whole variable domain, filled in from reference TRBV19 and TRBJ1-1, reads DGGITQSPKYLFRKEGQNVTLSCEQNLNHDAMYWYRQDPGQGLRLIYYSQIVNDFQKGDIAEGYSVSREKKESFPLTVTSAQKNPTAFYLCASNPTVSRTEAFFGQGTRLTVV.

This chain joins TRBV6-6 and TRBJ2-7; the match to TRBD1 covers 11 bases. Trimming cost V 6 bases and J 5 bases; bases outside gene matches: 12. CDR1 and CDR2 (germline): MNHNY, SVGAGI (reference sequence). The CDR3 is 16 amino acids. CDR3 nucleotide sequence: TGTGCCAGCAGCCGATCACCGGGACAGGGGGTCAACGAGCAGTACTTC. This encodes CASSRSPGQGVNEQYF.

The chain recombines TRBV4-1 with TRBJ2-1; TRBD2 aligns across 7 bases. V trimming: 8 bases; J trimming: 9 bases; junction bases outside the gene matches: 4. Germline V gene sequence: CDR1 MGHRA, CDR2 YSYEKL. CDR3 size: 11 residues. Here the CDR3 DNA reads TGCGCCAGCGGGGGGGGTGGTGAGCAGTTCTTC. It codes for CASGGGGEQFF.

The chain has TRBV9 and TRBJ2-7, with D possibly TRBD2 on 6 matching bases. CDR3 length: 15 residues. The V and J ends lost 0 bases and 5 bases respectively, with 15 bases between them. CDR1 SGDLS and CDR2 YYNGEE come from the germline V gene. CDR3 sequence: CASSVGQWPSDEQYF. In nucleotides, the CDR3 is TGTGCCAGCAGCGTAGGACAGTGGCCTAGCGACGAGCAGTACTTC.

This clone was seen more than once but under ten times. The chain employs TRBV7-6 and TRBJ2-7; D unresolved. Germline V gives CDR1 SGHVS, CDR2 FNYEAQ. Trimming removed 5 bases at V and 3 bases at J, with 17 bases between. The CDR3 sequence is 15 residues long. The CDR3 nucleotides are TGTGCCAGCAGCCACTTTCTCGGCGGCCACTACGAGCAGTACTTC. Its translation: CASSHFLGGHYEQYF.

V gene TRBV19 combines with J gene TRBJ1-6, with 8 bases lining up with TRBD1. J gave up 8 bases and V 2 bases, and 23 bases lay outside the gene matches. This CDR3 comprises 21 residues. In germline, CDR1 is LNHDA, CDR2 SQIVND (reference sequence). The CDR3 DNA reads TGTGCCAGTAGTATATTATTGTTGGGACAGGAGAGCCCTAACGCGTATTCACCCCTCCACTTT. Translation: CASSILLLGQESPNAYSPLHF.

This clone was counted once. The V call is TRBV5-4, the J call TRBJ2-1; 9 bases are shared with TRBD2. V gave up 4 bases and J gave up 6 bases; unmatched junction bases: 8. CDR1 is SGHNT, CDR2 YYREEE, per germline (reference sequence). This CDR3 is 15 amino acids long. CDR3 nucleotide sequence: TGTGCCAGCAGCCCTGGAGTAGCGGGAGTCAATGAGCAGTTCTTC. Translated, it gives CASSPGVAGVNEQFF.

The J gene is TRBJ1-1, the V gene TRBV4-3, with TRBD1 as a possible D gene (6 bases). V was pared by 2 bases and J by 0 bases, with 10 bases between. This CDR3 spans 15 amino acids. Per germline, CDR1 LGHNA and CDR2 YSLEER. CDR3 sequence (DNA): TGCGCCAGCAGCCAAAACAGGGCCCTGAACACTGAAGCTTTCTTT. Protein product: CASSQNRALNTEAFF.

V is TRBV12-3 or TRBV12-4 and J is TRBJ1-5; D remains ambiguous. Trimming removed 6 bases from V and 3 bases from J, with 9 bases in between. This CDR3 has 13 amino acids. The CDR3 sequence: CASRLDTNQPQHF. Written as DNA, the CDR3 is TGTGCCAGCAGACTTGACACCAATCAGCCCCAGCATTTT.

This clone was recorded only once. The CDR3 region is CASSDMAVTDTQYF. The DNA of the CDR3 is TGTGCCAGCAGTGATATGGCCGTCACAGATACGCAGTATTTT. The chain joins TRBV25-1 to TRBJ2-3; unclear D gene. The CDR3 extends over 14 amino acids. CDR1 is MGHDK, CDR2 SYGVNS, per germline. Trimming cost V 3 bases and J 2 bases, with 9 bases left between them.

CDR3: CASSYEDSSTGELFF. CDR3 DNA: TGTGCCAGCAGTTACGAGGACAGTTCAACCGGGGAGCTGTTTTTT. The chain has TRBV6-5 and TRBJ2-2; TRBD1 might be the D (6 bases). The germline gives CDR1 MNHEY, CDR2 SVGAGI. The CDR3 loop spans 15 amino acids. Deletions cut 2 bases from V and 5 bases from J, with 12 bases between.

This clone was seen once. The DNA is left out, because the CDR3 cannot be placed on it with certainty; the CDR3 is given as TCRdb lists it. The gene calls are TRBV21-1 and TRBJ2-3; no check of the table's D call, TRBD2, against the DNA was made. TRBV21-1 is labeled a pseudogene. Counting both end residues, the CDR3 totals 18 amino acids. CDR3 region: CASSKAVGRGAGTDTQYF.

The chain joins TRBV3-1 (or the pseudogene TRBV3-2) to TRBJ2-7; the match to TRBD1 covers 8 bases. V lost 4 bases to trimming and J lost 0 bases; unmatched junction nucleotides: 2. Germline V lookup: CDR1 LGHDT, CDR2 YNNKEL (reference sequence). The CDR3 extends over 14 amino acids. DNA for the CDR3: TGTGCCAGCAGCCGGGACAGGAGCTCCTACGAGCAGTACTTC. This gives the protein CASSRDRSSYEQYF.

The chain joins TRBV10-3 to TRBJ2-2; TRBD1 matches 8 bases. This CDR3 has 15 amino acids. V gave up 2 bases and J gave up 6 bases; unmatched junction bases: 5. Germline V gene data show CDR1 as ENHRY and CDR2 as SYGVKD. DNA of the CDR3: TGTGCCATCAGTGAGGGGCAGGGGGCGTCCGGGGAGCTGTTTTTT. Protein sequence: CAISEGQGASGELFF.

The genes are TRBV6-5 and TRBJ1-5; TRBD1 might be the D (5 bases). Germline CDR1 and CDR2: MNHEY and SVGAGI. With 6 bases removed from V and 0 bases from J, the gap between germline ends came to 9 bases. The CDR3 length is 14 residues. The CDR3 spells CASRTAYSNQPQHF. CDR3 nucleotide sequence: TGTGCCAGCAGGACAGCTTATAGCAATCAGCCCCAGCATTTT.

The gene calls are TRBV24-1 and TRBJ1-2; the match to TRBD1 covers 7 bases. Germline V lookup: CDR1 KGHDR, CDR2 SFDVKD. The CDR3 covers 13 residues. V shed 10 bases and J 7 bases; nucleotides not matched to a gene: 11. The CDR3 reads CATEDRERAGYTF. The CDR3 DNA is TGTGCCACAGAAGACAGGGAGCGGGCTGGCTACACCTTC.